The present T cell receptor beta chain was sequenced within a study of blood T cell repertoires in COVID-19. Study in general: T cells, B-cell-depleted T cells, or PBMCs provided the cDNA or gDNA that served as material.

V gave up 10 bases and J gave up 7 bases; unmatched junction bases: 10. CDR3 length: 13 residues. The V gene's germline CDR1 is MNHEY and CDR2 SVGAGI. Original methodology: Nucleated cell number was recorded as an estimate derived from reference gene primer amplification. Sequencing used immunoSEQ multiplex PCR; TCRdb keeps in-frame clones, though not all of them. V and J calls plus clone size are reproduced from that table; the DNA served to infer D and trimming. The table has over 200,000 clones, around 75% seen once. The sample was peripheral blood. The TCR originated in a human donor in a cohort sampled during active COVID-19. The chain combines TRBV6-5 with TRBJ1-2; 9 nucleotides match TRBD1. DNA for the CDR3: TGTGCCACCCAGGGACAGGGAAATGCTGGCTACACCTTC. It yields the protein CATQGQGNAGYTF.